The 22 T cell receptor beta chains below were found in one sample sequenced in a study of blood T cell repertoires in COVID-19. Measured with immunoSEQ multiplex PCR; TCRdb has only the in-frame clones, and not every one. The sample has about 200,000 clones; more than 75% are singletons. The sample was peripheral blood. These receptors originate from a man aged 40-49 years with active or convalescent COVID-19.

J is TRBJ2-5 and V is TRBV19; 11 nucleotides line up with TRBD1. Germline loops: CDR1 LNHDA, CDR2 SQIVND (reference sequence). The CDR3 has 15 amino acids. Losses at the gene ends were 1 base for V and 7 bases for J; bases not matched to a gene: 5. Here the CDR3 DNA reads TGTGCCAGTAGTATAGCGGGACAGGGGGTATGGACCCAGTACTTC. Its translation is CASSIAGQGVWTQYF.

This chain links TRBV29-1 with TRBJ2-3; the D is unclear. Germline loops: CDR1 SQVTM, CDR2 ANQGSEA. V was trimmed by 3 bases and J by 2 bases, leaving 18 bases between them. The CDR3 runs to 16 residues. In nucleotides, the CDR3 is TGCAGCGTTGAGGGTGGATGGCGGCCCAACACAGATACGCAGTATTTT. Translated: CSVEGGWRPNTDTQYF.

The chain couples TRBV27 to TRBJ1-4, with 7 positions matching TRBD1. Trimming at V came to 6 bases and at J to 5 bases, leaving 9 bases not matched to a gene. Germline V gives CDR1 MNHEY, CDR2 SMNVEV (reference sequence). This CDR3 is 15 amino acids long. Here the CDR3 reads CASRFDRQGNEKLFF. CDR3 DNA sequence: TGTGCCAGCAGATTTGACCGACAGGGAAATGAAAAACTGTTTTTT.

This chain links TRBV18 with TRBJ2-1, with 10 positions matching TRBD1. V trimming: 5 bases; J trimming: 7 bases; junction bases outside the gene matches: 5. Germline-derived CDR1 and CDR2 are KGHSH and LQKENI. The CDR3 totals 14 residues. CDR3 in DNA: TGTGCCAGCTCAACGACAGGGGGCCTTAATGAGCAGTTCTTC. It encodes CASSTTGGLNEQFF.

This clone was observed once. V gene TRBV6-1 combines with J gene TRBJ1-5, with D tentatively TRBD1 (6 bases). This CDR3 is 14 amino acids long. CDR1 is MNHNS and CDR2 is SASEGT in the germline V gene. Deletions cut 0 bases from V and 6 bases from J, with 9 bases between. This CDR3 is CASSEAGAIQPQHF. The DNA of the CDR3 is TGTGCCAGCAGTGAAGCGGGGGCGATTCAGCCCCAGCATTTT.

This rearrangement joins TRBV15 to TRBJ1-1, with 7 bases identical to TRBD1. The CDR3 is 17 residues long. Trimming took 1 base from V and 0 from J; bases not matched to a gene: 8. CDR1 and CDR2 from the germline V gene are LNHNV and YYDKDF (reference sequence). CDR3 region: CATSRVGTGVVNTEAFF. The CDR3 nucleotides are TGTGCCACCAGCAGAGTGGGTACAGGGGTAGTGAACACTGAAGCTTTCTTT.

This chain uses TRBV2 with TRBJ2-3; D unclear. Germline V gene data show CDR1 as SNHLY and CDR2 as FYNNEI. The germline V and J ends were trimmed by 1 base and 1 base, with 6 bases remaining between them. This CDR3 has 14 residues. CDR3: CASSEGEGTDTQYF. CDR3 in DNA: TGTGCCAGCAGTGAAGGAGAAGGCACAGATACGCAGTATTTT. The whole variable domain, remainder taken from reference TRBV2 and TRBJ2-3, is EPEVTQTPSHQVTQMGQEVILRCVPISNHLYFYWYRQILGQKVEFLVSFYNNEISEKSEIFDDQFSVERPDGSNFTLKIRSTKLEDSAMYFCASSEGEGTDTQYFGPGTRLTVL.

The chain couples TRBV5-1 to TRBJ1-1; 7 positions agree with TRBD1. Germline CDR1 and CDR2: SGHRS and YFSETQ. Germline trimming cut 3 bases from V and 2 bases from J; bases unmatched to any gene: 7. CDR3 length equals 15 residues. DNA for the CDR3: TGCGCCAGCAGCTCTTTACAGGGGATAAACACTGAAGCTTTCTTT. Encoded protein: CASSSLQGINTEAFF.

This chain joins TRBV19 and TRBJ1-1; D may be TRBD1 (5 bases). There are 13 residues in the CDR3. CDR1 and CDR2 from the germline V gene are LNHDA and SQIVND (reference sequence). V was shortened by 8 bases and J by 4 bases, with 14 bases between the two germline ends. The CDR3 spells CASCRDSPTEAFF. The CDR3 DNA sequence: TGTGCCAGTTGTAGGGACTCCCCCACTGAAGCTTTCTTT.

This chain uses TRBV28 with TRBJ1-2, with TRBD1 identical over 7 bases. The V gene end was trimmed by 2 bases and the J gene end by 0 bases; junction bases not matched to a gene: 6. The CDR3 extends over 16 amino acids. Germline CDR1 MDHEN, CDR2 SYDVKM. This CDR3 reads CASSLDRVATNYGYTF. The CDR3 DNA follows: TGTGCCAGCAGTTTAGACAGGGTAGCAACTAACTATGGCTACACCTTC.

The chain combines TRBV7-8 with TRBJ2-5; TRBD1 matches at 7 bases. The V and J ends lost 6 bases and 1 base, in that order; junction bases with no gene match: 8. Germline CDR1 and CDR2: SGHVS and FQNEAQ. CDR3 size: 15 residues. The DNA for the CDR3 is TGTGCCAGCAGTCAAAACCGGGACAGCCAAGAGACCCAGTACTTC. Encoded protein: CASSQNRDSQETQYF.

The chain uses TRBV28 and TRBJ1-2, with TRBD1 identical over 7 bases. Losses at the gene ends were 1 base for V and 7 bases for J; bases not matched to a gene: 3. The germline CDR1 and CDR2 sequences are MDHEN and SYDVKM. CDR3 length: 13 amino acids. CDR3 amino acids: CASSLLAGGGYTF. CDR3 coding DNA: TGTGCCAGCAGTTTATTGGCAGGGGGTGGCTACACCTTC.

The DNA of the CDR3 is TGTGCCATCAGTAGTGAGTGGGAGAGCCTAGAGCAGTTCTTC. It specifies CAISSEWESLEQFF. This chain joins TRBV10-3 and TRBJ2-1; a possible D gene is TRBD2 (5 bases). V lost 5 bases to trimming and J lost 10 bases, with 18 bases between them. This CDR3 region has 14 residues. Germline lookup yields CDR1 ENHRY and CDR2 SYGVKD.

This rearrangement joins TRBV29-1 to TRBJ2-5; 8 bases are a match to TRBD1. The germline gives CDR1 SQVTM, CDR2 ANQGSEA. V was pared by 7 bases and J by 5 bases, with 6 bases of the junction left unmatched. The CDR3 contains 12 residues. CDR3 nucleotide sequence: TGCAGCGCCCTCTCAGGGGGCGAGACCCAGTACTTC. Translated: CSALSGGETQYF.

The rearrangement uses TRBV24-1 and TRBJ2-7; a possible D gene is TRBD1 (5 bases). The germline V and J ends were trimmed by 3 bases and 3 bases, with 14 bases remaining between them. This CDR3 is 15 amino acids long. Germline values: CDR1 KGHDR, CDR2 SFDVKD. The CDR3 nucleotides are TGTGCCACCAGTGATACAGGAAGTACCGTCTACGAGCAGTACTTC. Amino acids: CATSDTGSTVYEQYF.

The genes are TRBV5-4 and TRBJ2-7; 8 bases map to TRBD1. With 0 bases clipped from V and 4 bases from J, the junction kept 6 bases outside the gene matches. In germline, CDR1 is SGHNT, CDR2 YYREEE (reference sequence). This CDR3 contains 15 residues. This CDR3 is CASSLGSGGGYEQYF. CDR3 DNA: TGTGCCAGCAGCTTGGGGTCAGGGGGCGGGTACGAGCAGTACTTC.

Comment on this clone: The same CDR3 can be traced to other DNA sequences in this sample. The gene calls are TRBV27 and TRBJ2-1; 12 nucleotides match TRBD2. This CDR3 comprises 15 residues. In germline, CDR1 is MNHEY, CDR2 SMNVEV (reference sequence). V trimming: 4 bases; J trimming: 7 bases; junction bases outside the gene matches: 5. CDR3 in amino acids: CASSSLAGGGNEQFF. Here the CDR3 DNA reads TGTGCCAGCAGTTCACTAGCGGGGGGCGGGAATGAGCAGTTCTTC.

The chain combines TRBV5-1 with TRBJ1-1; 7 bases agree with TRBD1. This CDR3 comprises 14 residues. Unmatched junction bases numbered 3, after V lost 0 bases and J lost 4 bases. In germline, CDR1 is SGHRS, CDR2 YFSETQ. As DNA, the CDR3 is TGCGCCAGCAGCTTGGACGCAGGGGGCACTGAAGCTTTCTTT. Translating it yields CASSLDAGGTEAFF.

This chain links TRBV19 with TRBJ2-1, with 11 bases matching TRBD2. CDR3 length: 18 amino acids. Losses at the gene ends were 5 bases for V and 1 base for J; bases not matched to a gene: 10. Germline CDR1 is LNHDA and CDR2 is SQIVND (reference sequence). CDR3 in amino acids: CASSRLAGGPGSYNEQFF. The CDR3, as DNA: TGTGCCAGTAGTCGTCTAGCGGGAGGTCCGGGATCCTACAATGAGCAGTTCTTC.

The J gene is TRBJ2-2, the V gene TRBV5-1; 7 positions agree with TRBD1. Trimming cost V 3 bases and J 3 bases; bases outside gene matches: 5. The germline gives CDR1 SGHRS, CDR2 YFSETQ. There are 15 residues in the CDR3. The CDR3 DNA reads TGCGCCAGCAGCTGGGAGACAGGGTACACCGGGGAGCTGTTTTTT. Encoded protein: CASSWETGYTGELFF. The whole variable domain, filled in from reference TRBV5-1 and TRBJ2-2, reads KAGVTQTPRYLIKTRGQQVTLSCSPISGHRSVSWYQQTPGQGLQFLFEYFSETQRNKGNFPGRFSGRQFSNSRSEMNVSTLELGDSALYLCASSWETGYTGELFFGEGSRLTVL.

The CDR3 DNA sequence: TGTGCCACCAGTGACGGCGCAGGGGGCAGTGAAAAACTGTTTTTT. This codes for CATSDGAGGSEKLFF. The chain uses TRBV24-1 and TRBJ1-4; 8 bases match TRBD1. This CDR3 spans 15 amino acids. Germline V gene lookup returns CDR1 KGHDR and CDR2 SFDVKD. The V segment lost 4 bases and the J segment 7 bases; nucleotides outside the gene matches: 7.

This clone was seen only once. V and J are TRBV9 and TRBJ1-2; TRBD1 is a possible D gene (5 bases). Deletions cut 0 bases from V and 5 bases from J, with 8 bases between. CDR3 size: 13 residues. The germline gives CDR1 SGDLS, CDR2 YYNGEE. This chain's CDR3 is CASSVGAGYGYTF. CDR3 sequence (DNA): TGTGCCAGCAGCGTAGGTGCAGGGTATGGCTACACCTTC.